The next 24 T cell receptor beta chains were all read from a single sample in a study of early T cells in non-severe SARS-CoV-2 infection. One entry per CDR3 protein results from TCRdb running MiXCR on the 5' RACE reads. The data show about 50,000 distinct CDR3 sequences, almost 9.5% seen once. Specimen: whole blood. The receptors shown here come from an adult who was a healthcare worker with PCR-confirmed SARS-CoV-2 infection or an uninfected control (not recorded which).

Many counts were recorded for this clonotype. The chain links TRBV7-9 to TRBJ2-1; possibly TRBD1 for D (6 bases). V lost 5 bases and J lost 9, with 17 bases in between. The CDR3 is made up of 14 amino acids. CDR1 is SEHNR and CDR2 is FQNEAQ in the germline V gene (reference sequence). For the CDR3, the DNA is TGTGCCAGCAGCCGACGGGACAACGAGGTTGAGCAGTTCTTC. Protein product: CASSRRDNEVEQFF.

This clonotype has a count of ten or more. The rearrangement links TRBV4-2 to TRBJ1-5; D remains ambiguous. The length of the CDR3 is 14 residues. From germline, CDR1 is LGHNA and CDR2 YNFKEQ. Trimming removed 0 bases from V and 7 bases from J, with 10 bases in between. The CDR3 region is CASSQEMLEQPQHF. The CDR3 nucleotides read TGTGCCAGCAGCCAAGAAATGCTGGAGCAGCCCCAGCATTTT.

This clonotype was detected ten times or more. The chain uses TRBV6-2 or TRBV6-3 and TRBJ2-1; D call uncertain. This CDR3 region has 15 residues. Germline V gene sequence: CDR1 MNHEY, CDR2 SVGEGT. Trimming took off 5 bases at V and 4 bases at J, with 15 bases between the two ends. As DNA, the CDR3 is TGTGCCAGCAGTCTAACTTCGGCGATGTACAATGAGCAGTTCTTC. Its translation: CASSLTSAMYNEQFF.

This clonotype was seen repeatedly, ten times or more. The V and J genes are TRBV12-3 or TRBV12-4 and TRBJ2-4, with TRBD1 matching over 9 bases. V gave up 3 bases and J gave up 2 bases; unmatched junction bases: 5. The CDR3 loop spans 16 amino acids. CDR3 DNA sequence: TGTGCCAGCAGTTTGAAGGGACAGGGTACCAAAAACATTCAGTACTTC. Its protein is CASSLKGQGTKNIQYF.

The sample holds a few counts of this clonotype. This chain connects TRBV28 to TRBJ2-7; D is undetermined. Germline assignment: CDR1 MDHEN and CDR2 SYDVKM. The CDR3 runs 12 residues. The V gene lost 7 bases and the J gene lost 0 bases, with 7 bases spanning the gap. The DNA for the CDR3 is TGTGCCAGCACCTACAGCTCCTACGAGCAGTACTTC. Translation gives CASTYSSYEQYF.

This clonotype was observed at least ten times. V is TRBV20-1 and J is TRBJ1-2; D gene uncertain. V lost 0 bases, J lost 2 bases, and 13 bases lay in between. The CDR3 runs 15 residues. CDR1 DFQATT and CDR2 SNEGSKA come from the germline V gene (reference sequence). The CDR3 spells CSARDLGRGNYGYTF. Here the CDR3 DNA reads TGCAGTGCTAGAGATCTTGGGCGGGGAAACTATGGCTACACCTTC.

Many counts were recorded for this clonotype. The rearrangement joins TRBV20-1 to TRBJ2-4, with D possibly TRBD1 on 6 matching bases. Germline lookup yields CDR1 DFQATT and CDR2 SNEGSKA (reference sequence). Trimming stripped 4 bases from V and 1 base from J, with 11 bases between. The CDR3 contains 14 residues. CDR3 DNA: TGCAGTGCTATCCAACAGGGCGCCAAAAACATTCAGTACTTC. It encodes CSAIQQGAKNIQYF.

This clonotype was observed at least ten times. The rearrangement joins TRBV7-2 to TRBJ2-3; 8 bases fit TRBD1. The CDR3 length is 14 residues. The germline V gene has CDR1 SGHTA and CDR2 FQGNSA. V lost 5 bases to trimming and J lost 7 bases; unmatched junction nucleotides: 8. In DNA form, the CDR3 reads TGTGCCAGCAGCCCTGAACAGGGGGATAATACGCAGTATTTT. Its protein is CASSPEQGDNTQYF.

This clonotype has ten or more counts. CDR3 amino acids: CSATTGGAYGYTF. Here the CDR3 DNA reads TGCAGTGCTACTACAGGGGGGGCGTATGGCTACACCTTC. The genes are TRBV20-1 and TRBJ1-2; TRBD1 aligns across 8 bases. CDR1 and CDR2 from the germline V gene are DFQATT and SNEGSKA (reference sequence). The V and J ends lost 4 bases and 5 bases, in that order; junction bases with no gene match: 6. The CDR3 totals 13 residues.

V is TRBV3-1 and J is TRBJ2-5, with D possibly being TRBD1 (6 bases). Trimming left V 8 bases short and J 5 bases short, with 9 bases between. Germline V gene lookup returns CDR1 LGHDT and CDR2 YNNKEL (reference sequence). This CDR3 has 11 residues. DNA of the CDR3: TGTGCCAGCGCAGGGGCCGAGACCCAGTACTTC. Protein: CASAGAETQYF.

The table lists this clonotype with many counts. The V call is TRBV3-1, the J call TRBJ2-3; 8 bases line up with TRBD2. This CDR3 has 16 residues. In germline, CDR1 is LGHDT, CDR2 YNNKEL (reference sequence). The V gene end was trimmed by 3 bases and the J gene end by 4 bases; junction bases not matched to a gene: 9. CDR3 DNA: TGTGCCAGCAGCCAGGGCCCCGGACTAGCTTCAGATACGCAGTATTTT. It is translated as CASSQGPGLASDTQYF.

The chain carries TRBV10-3 and TRBJ2-7, with a tentative D call TRBD2 (6 bases). The ends were cut back, 8 bases at V and 0 bases at J, with 8 bases in the middle. Germline V CDR1 and CDR2: ENHRY, SYGVKD. The CDR3 loop spans 12 amino acids. The CDR3 bases are TGTGCCATCGGGGGGACCTCCTACGAGCAGTACTTC. Protein sequence: CAIGGTSYEQYF.

This clonotype has ten or more counts. The chain couples TRBV9 to TRBJ2-3; TRBD1 matches at 9 bases. This CDR3 is built from 16 residues. Germline V CDR1 and CDR2: SGDLS, YYNGEE. The J segment lost 1 base and the V segment lost 3 bases, leaving 6 bases of the junction unmatched. This chain's CDR3 is CASSAGTGPGTDTQYF. In nucleotides, the CDR3 is TGTGCCAGCAGCGCCGGGACAGGGCCGGGCACAGATACGCAGTATTTT.

This clonotype was picked up a small number of times. The V gene is TRBV20-1, the J gene TRBJ2-2; 7 bases match TRBD1. The length of the CDR3 is 16 residues. The ends lost 3 bases at V and 2 bases at J; junction bases unmatched: 9. CDR1 and CDR2 from the germline V gene are DFQATT and SNEGSKA (reference sequence). CDR3 nucleotide sequence: TGCAGTGCTAGGGTCCCGACAGGGCCTAACACCGGGGAGCTGTTTTTT. This codes for CSARVPTGPNTGELFF.

The V call is TRBV13, the J call TRBJ2-7, with 12 bases that match TRBD2. This CDR3 has 15 amino acids. V lost 3 bases and J lost 2; bases outside the gene matches: 2. CDR1 is PRHDT, CDR2 FYEKMQ, per germline (reference sequence). The CDR3 nucleotides are TGTGCCAGCAGCTTCAGGACTAGCGGGGCCTACGAGCAGTACTTC. Its protein product is CASSFRTSGAYEQYF.

A single count supports this clonotype. This may come from a read error, since a much larger clone is one base off. This sequence joins TRBV4-2 and TRBJ1-2; no clear D. The CDR3 contains 15 residues. The germline V gene encodes CDR1 LGHNA and CDR2 YNFKEQ. The CDR3 DNA follows: TGTGCCAGAAGCCAGGTAATACCCAATCACTATGGCTACACCTTC. This gives the protein CARSQVIPNHYGYTF.

This clonotype appeared many times. The chain couples TRBV6-5 to TRBJ2-7, with D maybe TRBD1 (6 bases). The CDR3 is made up of 15 amino acids. The V and J ends lost 3 bases and 7 bases respectively, with 19 bases between them. The germline V gene encodes CDR1 MNHEY and CDR2 SVGAGI. The CDR3 region has the DNA TGTGCCAGCAGTTATGGGGGCGGCCGTCCTAAAGAGCAGTACTTC. This codes for CASSYGGGRPKEQYF.

By its share, this clonotype is medium-sized. V gene TRBV6-6 combines with J gene TRBJ1-1, with 7 bases lining up with TRBD1. Unmatched junction bases numbered 8, after V lost 7 bases and J lost 3 bases. This CDR3 is 14 amino acids long. Germline CDR1 reads MNHNY; CDR2 reads SVGAGI (reference sequence). The CDR3: CASTYRDSHTEAFF. DNA of the CDR3: TGTGCCAGCACATACCGGGACAGCCACACTGAAGCTTTCTTT.

In its sample, this clonotype was seen many times. This chain links TRBV20-1 with TRBJ2-4; 13 bases are shared with TRBD2. The CDR3 contains 14 residues. Trimming took 6 bases from V and 5 from J; bases not matched to a gene: 4. Germline loops: CDR1 DFQATT, CDR2 SNEGSKA (reference sequence). CDR3 sequence (DNA): TGCAGTGCCCGGACTAGCGGGAGTGAAAACATTCAGTACTTC. Translated, it gives CSARTSGSENIQYF.

This clonotype was observed at least ten times. The CDR3 sequence: CASSTRLARSHEETQYF. DNA of the CDR3: TGTGCCAGTAGTACCCGACTAGCGAGATCCCACGAGGAGACCCAGTACTTC. V usage is TRBV19 and J usage is TRBJ2-5; TRBD2 matches 8 bases. J lost 5 bases, V lost 4 bases, and 15 bases had no gene match. The V gene's germline CDR1 is LNHDA and CDR2 SQIVND (reference sequence). The CDR3 is 17 residues long.

This clonotype was detected ten times or more. The chain employs TRBV28 and TRBJ1-1; D is possibly TRBD1 (5 bases). The CDR3 covers 14 residues. Germline V gives CDR1 MDHEN, CDR2 SYDVKM. Between the trimmed V and J ends, which lost 5 bases and 5 bases, there was a span of 15 bases. The CDR3 protein is CASSPGTGGTEAFF. DNA for the CDR3: TGTGCCAGCAGTCCGGGGACGGGAGGGACTGAAGCTTTCTTT.

The genes are TRBV7-2 and TRBJ2-1; D remains ambiguous. The length of the CDR3 is 11 residues. The V end lost 0 bases, the J end lost 12 bases, and 6 bases lay between the germline ends. Germline CDR1 and CDR2: SGHTA and FQGNSA. CDR3 nucleotides: TGTGCCAGCAGCTTAGCTTCGGGGCAGTTCTTC. This encodes CASSLASGQFF.

The chain recombines TRBV11-3 with TRBJ1-1; a weak D match, TRBD1 (6 bases). Per the germline V gene, CDR1 is SGHNT and CDR2 is YENEEA. The CDR3 covers 13 residues. Trimming shortened V by 3 bases and J by 3 bases, and 8 bases separated the two germline ends. The CDR3 sequence is CASSLEGDTEAFF. The CDR3 nucleotides read TGTGCCAGCAGCTTGGAGGGGGACACTGAAGCTTTCTTT.

This clonotype has ten or more counts. The rearrangement links TRBV10-3 to TRBJ1-5; D gene ambiguous. This CDR3 has 13 amino acids. CDR1 is ENHRY and CDR2 is SYGVKD in the germline V gene. Trimming cost V 2 bases and J 8 bases, with 10 bases left between them. The DNA for the CDR3 is TGTGCCATCAGTGAGGGACTATTCAAGCCCCAGCATTTT. It is translated as CAISEGLFKPQHF.